What follows is one T cell receptor beta chain and its context. What it recognizes is unknown. This sample is part of a study of PD-1 blockade in classical Hodgkin lymphoma. Each patient relapsed following autologous stem cell transplantation, and prior brentuximab vedotin exposure differed. Findings and limits, study-wide: Baseline diversity resembling that of newly diagnosed patients was seen in complete responders.

The length of the CDR3 is 13 residues. V shed 7 bases and J shed 2 bases, with 15 bases lying between them. Germline V gene lookup returns CDR1 SQVTM and CDR2 ANQGSEA. Clones were read by immunoSEQ multiplex PCR, and TCRdb kept only the in-frame ones, dropping some. The data show approximately 79,000 clones, about nine tenths seen once. This receptor was taken from a human donor with classical Hodgkin lymphoma. The sample was peripheral blood mononuclear cells (PBMCs), taken before the second cycle of nivolumab. The rearrangement uses TRBV29-1 and TRBJ2-7; D uncertain. The DNA for the CDR3 is TGCAGCGCTAACACAGCGTTAGCCTACGAGCAGTACTTC. Amino acid sequence: CSANTALAYEQYF.